These 24 T cell receptor beta chains originate from one sample sequenced in a study. Each CDR3 protein gets one entry after TCRdb re-called the RT-PCR reads with MiXCR. The repertoire has hundreds of thousands of distinct CDR3 sequences, approximately 15% of them found once; the top ten carry 3% to 4.5%. Sequenced material: memory CD4+ T cells from blood. The receptor set was obtained from a female donor in good health, serving as a healthy control.

This clonotype was detected many times. The genes are TRBV29-1 and TRBJ2-1; 9 bases fit TRBD2. From germline, CDR1 is SQVTM and CDR2 ANQGSEA. The CDR3 loop spans 14 amino acids. Trimming cost V 7 bases and J 6 bases; bases outside gene matches: 10. CDR3 sequence reads: CSAQRGAFGNEQFF. Here the CDR3 DNA reads TGCAGCGCACAGCGGGGGGCGTTCGGCAATGAGCAGTTCTTC.

This clonotype was found many times. The chain joins TRBV24-1 to TRBJ1-5; 10 nucleotides align to TRBD1. V dropped 7 bases and J dropped 5; count of bases not matched to a gene: 13. This CDR3 is built from 17 residues. Germline V gene data show CDR1 as KGHDR and CDR2 as SFDVKD. CDR3 DNA sequence: TGTGCCACCAGCCCCGCCGGGACAGGGGTCCTTCATCAGCCCCAGCATTTT. Amino acid sequence: CATSPAGTGVLHQPQHF.

The J gene is TRBJ2-3, the V gene TRBV20-1; 11 bases align to TRBD2. Germline assignment: CDR1 DFQATT and CDR2 SNEGSKA (reference sequence). The CDR3 is 15 residues long. The V gene end was trimmed by 5 bases and the J gene end by 2 bases; junction bases not matched to a gene: 6. For the CDR3, the DNA is TGCAGTGCTCAGGGACTAGCGGAATTCACAGATACGCAGTATTTT. Translating it yields CSAQGLAEFTDTQYF.

This clonotype has only a few counts. V and J are TRBV4-2 and TRBJ2-1, with D perhaps being TRBD1 or TRBD2 (5 bases each). Germline V gene lookup returns CDR1 LGHNA and CDR2 YNFKEQ. V was trimmed by 0 bases and J by 1 base, leaving 10 bases between them. The CDR3 totals 16 residues. The CDR3 DNA is TGTGCCAGCAGCCAAGACAGGGAGAAATCCTACAATGAGCAGTTCTTC. Translation gives CASSQDREKSYNEQFF.

In nucleotides, the CDR3 is TGCAGTGCTAGAGGCGCAGGGGGAGAGCCCCAGCATTTT. Its protein is CSARGAGGEPQHF. The chain recombines TRBV20-1 with TRBJ1-5, with 7 bases identical to TRBD1. Looked up from germline, CDR1 is DFQATT and CDR2 is SNEGSKA (reference sequence). The junction had 5 bases not matched to a gene; V was cut back by 1 base and J by 8 bases. The CDR3 covers 13 residues.

The chain uses TRBV5-1 and TRBJ2-6; D remains unclear. The CDR3 consists of 16 residues. V was pared by 5 bases and J by 0 bases, with 12 bases between. The germline V gene encodes CDR1 SGHRS and CDR2 YFSETQ. The CDR3 is CASRSQAFSGANVLTF. CDR3 coding DNA: TGCGCCAGCAGGAGCCAGGCGTTCTCTGGGGCCAACGTCCTGACTTTC.

This chain uses TRBV12-3 or TRBV12-4 with TRBJ1-5; a weak D match, TRBD1 (6 bases). The CDR3 length is 17 residues. Trimming pared 4 bases from V and 5 bases from J, leaving 21 bases between. The CDR3 protein is CASSYGTTGLADQPQHF. The CDR3 nucleotides are TGTGCCAGCAGTTATGGAACGACAGGTTTGGCGGATCAGCCCCAGCATTTT.

This clonotype has ten or more counts. The V call is TRBV12-3 or TRBV12-4, the J call TRBJ2-5; 8 nucleotides line up with TRBD2. The CDR3 has 14 amino acids. V lost 6 bases, J lost 4 bases, and 7 bases stayed unmatched. The CDR3, as DNA: TGTGCCAGCAGGCCCTCGGCGGGAGGAGAGACCCAGTACTTC. This gives the protein CASRPSAGGETQYF.

The chain joins TRBV6-1 to TRBJ1-5, with D maybe TRBD1 (6 bases). V lost 5 bases, J lost 6 bases, and 17 bases lay in between. Germline V gene data show CDR1 as MNHNS and CDR2 as SASEGT. The CDR3 totals 15 residues. The CDR3 spells CASSPTGNFGQPQHF. For the CDR3, the DNA is TGTGCCAGCAGTCCTACAGGGAATTTCGGTCAGCCCCAGCATTTT.

The chain couples TRBV7-9 to TRBJ1-3; 7 positions match TRBD1. Germline lookup yields CDR1 SEHNR and CDR2 FQNEAQ (reference sequence). With 10 bases clipped from V and 4 bases from J, the junction kept 10 bases outside the gene matches. The CDR3 is 14 residues long. CDR3 residues: CATPTGSHGNTIYF. CDR3 DNA: TGTGCCACCCCGACAGGGTCTCACGGAAACACCATATATTTT.

The genes are TRBV10-3 and TRBJ2-3; maybe TRBD2 (7 bases). V dropped 7 bases and J dropped 1 base, with 12 bases sitting between them. CDR1 ENHRY and CDR2 SYGVKD come from the germline V gene. The CDR3 contains 14 residues. The chain's CDR3 is CAIKGGGGTDTQYF. CDR3 DNA: TGTGCCATCAAGGGGGGAGGGGGCACAGATACGCAGTATTTT.

This chain connects TRBV18 to TRBJ2-1; a possible D gene is TRBD1 (6 bases). The germline gives CDR1 KGHSH, CDR2 LQKENI. The length of the CDR3 is 16 residues. The V and J ends lost 4 bases and 0 bases respectively, with 13 bases between them. The CDR3: CASSQRQVSSYNEQFF. DNA for the CDR3: TGTGCCAGCTCACAAAGACAGGTTAGCTCCTACAATGAGCAGTTCTTC. Filled out from reference TRBV18 and TRBJ2-1, the complete variable domain reads NAGVMQNPRHLVRRRGQEARLRCSPMKGHSHVYWYRQLPEEGLKFMVYLQKENIIDESGMPKERFSAEFPKEGPSILRIQQVVRGDSAAYFCASSQRQVSSYNEQFFGPGTRLTVL.

This clonotype appeared a single time. The chain combines TRBV25-1 with TRBJ1-1; the match to TRBD1 covers 7 bases. Trimming cost V 9 bases and J 5 bases; bases outside gene matches: 12. Germline CDR1 and CDR2: MGHDK and SYGVNS. The length of the CDR3 is 14 residues. The CDR3 region is CASKGRGRRTEAFF. The CDR3 coding sequence is TGTGCCAGTAAGGGGAGGGGGCGCAGGACTGAAGCTTTCTTT.

This clonotype appeared many times. The chain joins TRBV12-3 or TRBV12-4 to TRBJ2-7; possible D gene TRBD1, 7 bases. V was pared by 6 bases and J by 7 bases, with 19 bases between. The CDR3 is 14 amino acids. CDR3 protein: CASRFNRGGREQYF. The CDR3 bases are TGTGCCAGCAGGTTTAACAGGGGAGGACGGGAGCAGTACTTC.

This clonotype showed up many times. The chain couples TRBV7-3 to TRBJ2-1; weak D call: TRBD2 (6 bases). From germline, CDR1 is SGHTA and CDR2 FQGTGA. Trimming cost V 0 bases and J 9 bases, with 15 bases left between them. CDR3 length equals 15 residues. This CDR3 reads CASSLTSSAWGEQFF. The CDR3 nucleotides read TGTGCCAGCAGCTTAACATCTAGCGCCTGGGGTGAGCAGTTCTTC.

This clonotype was seen more than once but under ten times. The chain couples TRBV2 to TRBJ1-2, with D tentatively TRBD1 (6 bases). Germline V CDR1 and CDR2: SNHLY, FYNNEI. CDR3 length equals 14 residues. V dropped 7 bases and J dropped 5 bases, with 17 bases sitting between them. CDR3 sequence (DNA): TGTGCCAGCACTTCGGAGGCAGGGACATATGGCTACACCTTC. It encodes CASTSEAGTYGYTF.

This clonotype appeared many times. The V and J genes are TRBV5-1 and TRBJ2-1; D perhaps matches TRBD1 (6 bases). The germline V gene has CDR1 SGHRS and CDR2 YFSETQ. V was clipped by 4 bases and J by 6 bases, with 17 bases between them. The CDR3 extends over 15 amino acids. CDR3 protein: CASSPQQGVSNEQFF. Here the CDR3 DNA reads TGCGCCAGCAGCCCGCAACAGGGAGTGAGCAATGAGCAGTTCTTC.

This clonotype was seen ten or more times. This chain links TRBV6-5 with TRBJ1-1; D is perhaps TRBD1 (6 bases). Germline-derived CDR1 and CDR2 are MNHEY and SVGAGI. Trimming pared 2 bases from V and 3 bases from J, leaving 10 bases between. The CDR3 has 14 amino acids. The CDR3, as DNA: TGTGCCAGCAGTTACCGGACAGAAGACACTGAAGCTTTCTTT. It encodes CASSYRTEDTEAFF.

This clonotype has ten or more counts. V and J are TRBV18 and TRBJ1-2; 9 bases map to TRBD1. The CDR3 is 15 residues long. Trimming at V came to 5 bases and at J to 5 bases, leaving 9 bases not matched to a gene. In germline, CDR1 is KGHSH, CDR2 LQKENI. The CDR3 protein is CASSSYPGQGYGYTF. CDR3 sequence (DNA): TGTGCCAGCTCATCTTATCCGGGACAGGGATATGGCTACACCTTC.

J is TRBJ2-5 and V is TRBV5-6; 10 bases fit TRBD2. There are 18 residues in the CDR3. The ends lost 2 bases at V and 4 bases at J; junction bases unmatched: 14. Germline V gene lookup returns CDR1 SGHDT and CDR2 YYEEEE. The CDR3 loop is CASSFGASGRWDGETQYF. As DNA, the CDR3 is TGTGCCAGCAGCTTTGGGGCTAGCGGGAGATGGGACGGAGAGACCCAGTACTTC.

The rearrangement joins TRBV5-1 to TRBJ1-2; 7 bases are shared with TRBD1. The CDR3 extends over 15 amino acids. V was clipped by 0 bases and J by 4 bases; unmatched bases: 6. Germline CDR1 and CDR2: SGHRS and YFSETQ. The DNA for the CDR3 is TGCGCCAGCAGCTTGGGGCAGGGGGGACCCTATGGCTACACCTTC. Translation: CASSLGQGGPYGYTF.

This clonotype was recorded a few times. The chain combines TRBV5-4 with TRBJ2-7, with D possibly TRBD1 on 6 matching bases. There are 15 residues in the CDR3. Germline lookup yields CDR1 SGHNT and CDR2 YYREEE (reference sequence). The V end was cut by 0 bases, the J end by 2 bases, with 12 bases between. CDR3 in DNA: TGTGCCAGCAGCTTGGGCAGGGGAATTCCCTACGAGCAGTACTTC. Its translation is CASSLGRGIPYEQYF.

This chain connects TRBV4-2 to TRBJ2-1, with unresolved D. Trimming removed 0 bases from V and 4 bases from J, with 13 bases in between. CDR1 is LGHNA and CDR2 is YNFKEQ in the germline V gene. This CDR3 has 16 residues. The CDR3 nucleotides are TGTGCCAGCAGCCAAGAACTCGCTGTTGGTTACAATGAGCAGTTCTTC. It encodes CASSQELAVGYNEQFF.

There are a few counts of this clonotype. The chain carries TRBV7-9 and TRBJ1-1; D remains unclear. This CDR3 spans 14 amino acids. Trimming took 1 base from V and 11 from J, leaving 17 bases between them. Germline CDR1 SEHNR, CDR2 FQNEAQ (reference sequence). Here the CDR3 DNA reads TGTGCCAGCAGCTTAGTCCTGACACACGGGCAGGCTTTCTTT. The encoded protein is CASSLVLTHGQAFF.